This T cell receptor beta chain comes out of a study of T cells and Merkel cell carcinoma outcomes. On this clone: What it binds is not known.

The V and J ends lost 0 bases and 10 bases respectively, with 11 bases between them. Germline V gene lookup returns CDR1 MGHRA and CDR2 YSYEKL. The CDR3 contains 13 residues. General study findings and limits: Merkel cell carcinoma outcomes were reportedly predicted by repertoire and T-cell density.

Clones were sequenced by immunoSEQ multiplex PCR, and TCRdb holds only the in-frame ones, with some missing. The data show about 1,700 clones, approximately 90% seen once. The sequenced sample consisted of tumor tissue from Merkel cell carcinoma. This receptor was identified in a human donor with Merkel cell carcinoma. The chain joins TRBV4-1 to TRBJ2-3, with D uncertain. The DNA of the CDR3 is TGCGCCAGCAGCCAAGATGCCCACGCGGCGCAGTATTTT. The encoded protein is CASSQDAHAAQYF.